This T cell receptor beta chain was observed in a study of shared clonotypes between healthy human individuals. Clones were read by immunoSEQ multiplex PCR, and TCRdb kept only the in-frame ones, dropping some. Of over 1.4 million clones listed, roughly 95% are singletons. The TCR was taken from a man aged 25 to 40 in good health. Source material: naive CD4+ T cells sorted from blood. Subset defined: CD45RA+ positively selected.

CDR3 DNA: TGTGCCATCAGCCGTGGCTATGGCTACACCTTC. Protein product: CAISRGYGYTF. This chain links TRBV19 with TRBJ1-2; the D is unclear. The CDR3 totals 11 residues. V lost 10 bases to trimming and J lost 4 bases, with 10 bases between them. The germline V gene has CDR1 LNHDA and CDR2 SQIVND (reference sequence).